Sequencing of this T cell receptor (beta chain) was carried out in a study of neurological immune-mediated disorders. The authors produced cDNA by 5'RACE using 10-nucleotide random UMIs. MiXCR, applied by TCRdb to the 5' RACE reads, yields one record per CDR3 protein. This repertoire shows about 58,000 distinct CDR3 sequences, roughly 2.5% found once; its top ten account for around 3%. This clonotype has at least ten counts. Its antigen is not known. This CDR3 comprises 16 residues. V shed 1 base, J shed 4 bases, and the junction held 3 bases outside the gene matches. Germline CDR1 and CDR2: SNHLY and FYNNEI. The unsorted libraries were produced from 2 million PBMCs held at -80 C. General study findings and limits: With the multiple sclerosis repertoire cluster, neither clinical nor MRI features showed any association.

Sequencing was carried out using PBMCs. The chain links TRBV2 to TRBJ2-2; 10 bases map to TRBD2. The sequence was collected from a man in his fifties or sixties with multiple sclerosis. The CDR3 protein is CASSEGSGGTTGELFF. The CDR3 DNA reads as TGTGCCAGCAGTGAAGGTAGCGGGGGGACCACCGGGGAGCTGTTTTTT. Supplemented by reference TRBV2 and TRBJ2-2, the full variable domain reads EPEVTQTPSHQVTQMGQEVILRCVPISNHLYFYWYRQILGQKVEFLVSFYNNEISEKSEIFDDQFSVERPDGSNFTLKIRSTKLEDSAMYFCASSEGSGGTTGELFFGEGSRLTVL.